Each of the 31 T cell receptor beta chains below was sequenced from the same sample in a study of T and B cells in COVID-19 patients. BIOMED2 TRB-A/B primer pools were used in multiplex TRB PCR. TCRdb called the multiplex PCR reads again in MiXCR, with one record for every CDR3 protein. The repertoire holds about 720 distinct CDR3 sequences, 20% to 25% seen once, with 25% to 35% in the top ten. From blood, about 250-500 ng of genomic DNA served as TRB template. Sequencing was performed on blood. The source of these receptors is a human donor with active COVID-19.

By proportion, this clonotype is large (0.1 to 1%). The CDR3 loop is CAWSSLTHYGYTF. Here the CDR3 DNA reads TGTGCCTGGAGCTCCCTGACCCACTATGGCTACACCTTC. The chain has TRBV30 and TRBJ1-2; no reliable D call. V lost 3 bases to trimming and J lost 3 bases, with 11 bases between them. Germline CDR1 GTSNPN, CDR2 SVGIG (reference sequence). The CDR3 extends over 13 amino acids. Complete variable domain (other parts from reference TRBV30 and TRBJ1-2): SQTIHQWPATLVQPVGSPLSLECTVEGTSNPNLYWYRQAAGRGLQLLFYSVGIGQISSEVPQNLSASRPQDRQFILSSKKLLLSDSGFYLCAWSSLTHYGYTFGSGTRLTVV.

The chain joins TRBV19 to TRBJ2-1, with D hard to call. The CDR3 length is 13 residues. V shed 0 bases and J shed 9 bases, with 9 bases lying between them. Germline V gene sequence: CDR1 LNHDA, CDR2 SQIVND (reference sequence). The CDR3 DNA follows: TGTGCCAGTAGTATAGATCGCTGGGGTGAGCAGTTCTTC. Translation gives CASSIDRWGEQFF.

Judged by abundance, this clonotype is medium-sized. The chain combines TRBV5-1 with TRBJ1-1; D gene uncertain. V was pared by 0 bases and J by 0 bases, with 3 bases between. In germline, CDR1 is SGHRS, CDR2 YFSETQ. The CDR3 contains 13 residues. In DNA, the CDR3 is TGCGCCAGCAGCTTGGCAGTGAACACTGAAGCTTTCTTT. Translation: CASSLAVNTEAFF.

By share of the sample, this clonotype is large. V and J are TRBV6-5 and TRBJ2-1; 8 bases map to TRBD2. From germline, CDR1 is MNHEY and CDR2 SVGAGI. This CDR3 is built from 15 residues. J was trimmed by 5 bases and V by 6 bases; bases with no gene match: 9. CDR3 DNA: TGTGCCAGCAGAGCCGTGCGGGAGGACCACAATGAGCAGTTCTTC. It translates to CASRAVREDHNEQFF.

This clonotype is termed large. The chain links TRBV13 to TRBJ2-7; possibly TRBD1 for D (5 bases). This CDR3 contains 14 residues. Trimming left V 5 bases short and J 2 bases short, with 13 bases between. CDR1 is PRHDT and CDR2 is FYEKMQ in the germline V gene (reference sequence). The CDR3: CASSQEGEAYEQYF. The DNA for the CDR3 is TGTGCCAGCAGCCAGGAAGGGGAAGCCTACGAGCAGTACTTC.

By frequency in the sample, this clonotype is hyperexpanded. The chain recombines TRBV29-1 with TRBJ2-1; D is perhaps TRBD1 (6 bases). Trimming took off 2 bases at V and 4 bases at J, with 12 bases between the two ends. The CDR3 covers 14 residues. The germline V gene has CDR1 SQVTM and CDR2 ANQGSEA. In nucleotides, the CDR3 is TGCAGCGTTGAACCCCAGGACAGATACAATGAGCAGTTCTTC. This codes for CSVEPQDRYNEQFF.

This clonotype has a count of ten or more. The V call is TRBV4-1, the J call TRBJ2-1, with 9 bases identical to TRBD2. V shed 0 bases, J shed 8 bases, and the junction held 8 bases outside the gene matches. The CDR3 is 16 amino acids. Per germline, CDR1 MGHRA and CDR2 YSYEKL. Written as DNA, the CDR3 is TGCGCCAGCAGCCAAGAACTGGCGGGAGGGCCCGATGAGCAGTTCTTC. As protein: CASSQELAGGPDEQFF.

Sample share makes this clonotype medium-sized (0.01 to 0.1%). J is TRBJ2-7 and V is TRBV27; no definite D call. CDR3 length: 17 residues. V gave up 2 bases and J gave up 4 bases, with 21 bases separating them. Germline assignment: CDR1 MNHEY and CDR2 SMNVEV (reference sequence). The CDR3 DNA sequence: TGTGCCAGCAGTTTAGTTGGTTCGGTCGGACCCATGTACGAGCAGTACTTC. This sequence encodes CASSLVGSVGPMYEQYF.

V gene TRBV29-1 combines with J gene TRBJ1-2; tentatively, D is TRBD1 (5 bases). This CDR3 spans 13 amino acids. Trimming shortened V by 6 bases and J by 3 bases, and 14 bases separated the two germline ends. The germline V gene encodes CDR1 SQVTM and CDR2 ANQGSEA. CDR3 residues: CSVDPGHDYGYTF. CDR3 nucleotide sequence: TGCAGCGTGGATCCGGGGCACGACTATGGCTACACCTTC.

This clonotype was counted once. The V and J genes are TRBV13 and TRBJ2-1, with TRBD1 identical over 7 bases. Looked up from germline, CDR1 is PRHDT and CDR2 is FYEKMQ (reference sequence). The CDR3 runs 16 residues. V dropped 5 bases and J dropped 3; count of bases not matched to a gene: 10. Here the CDR3 DNA reads TGTGCCAGCAGCCTCGGGGTGGCAGGGGGCTACAATGAGCAGTTCTTC. It is translated as CASSLGVAGGYNEQFF.

In this sample, this clonotype is medium-sized. The DNA for the CDR3 is TGCGCCAGCAGCAGGGACAGGGATCGACCAGGAGAGACCCAGTACTTC. This sequence encodes CASSRDRDRPGETQYF. The chain carries TRBV5-1 and TRBJ2-5, with TRBD1 matching 9 bases. The CDR3 is 16 residues long. The J segment lost 4 bases and the V segment lost 4 bases, leaving 11 bases of the junction unmatched. Germline CDR1 is SGHRS and CDR2 is YFSETQ.

This clonotype qualifies as large. The junction departs from the called germline gene at one end, perhaps through a read error. V is TRBV6-5 and J is TRBJ2-6; D is undetermined. The V gene's germline CDR1 is MNHEY and CDR2 SVGAGI. CDR3 length equals 13 residues. CDR3 residues: CASSYSGANVLTF. In nucleotides, the CDR3 is TGTGCCAGCAGCTACTCTGGGGCCAACGTCCTGACTTTC.

By proportion, this clonotype is large. The V and J genes are TRBV12-3 or TRBV12-4 and TRBJ2-1, with 10 bases identical to TRBD1. The CDR3 contains 15 residues. V shed 3 bases, J shed 5 bases, and the junction held 4 bases outside the gene matches. For the CDR3, the DNA is TGTGCCAGCAGTTTCGACAGGGGGCGAGACAATGAGCAGTTCTTC. It encodes CASSFDRGRDNEQFF.

This clonotype is labeled large. This chain links TRBV18 with TRBJ1-4, with D possibly matching TRBD1 (6 bases). Germline CDR1 reads KGHSH; CDR2 reads LQKENI. The length of the CDR3 is 13 residues. Between the trimmed V and J ends, which lost 8 bases and 5 bases, there was a span of 12 bases. The CDR3 here is CASTRDNNEKLFF. The CDR3, as DNA: TGTGCCAGCACCCGGGACAACAATGAAAAACTGTTTTTT.

In its sample, this clonotype ranks as large. The chain has TRBV19 and TRBJ2-2; D remains ambiguous. CDR1 is LNHDA and CDR2 is SQIVND in the germline V gene (reference sequence). This CDR3 contains 13 residues. V lost 6 bases and J 1 base, leaving 6 bases between the germline ends. CDR3 loop: CASRRMNTGELFF. CDR3 DNA sequence: TGTGCCAGTAGGCGAATGAACACCGGGGAGCTGTTTTTT.

This clonotype is deemed large. J is TRBJ2-5 and V is TRBV11-1; 8 bases are a match to TRBD2. Germline V gene data show CDR1 as SGHAT and CDR2 as FQDESV (reference sequence). The CDR3 is 16 amino acids. The V gene end was trimmed by 5 bases and the J gene end by 4 bases; junction bases not matched to a gene: 12. As DNA, the CDR3 is TGTGCCAGCAGCCCAGCGCCCGGGGGGGCCGGAGAGACCCAGTACTTC. It is translated as CASSPAPGGAGETQYF.

By sample fraction, this clonotype is large. J is TRBJ2-1 and V is TRBV27; no clear D. In germline, CDR1 is MNHEY, CDR2 SMNVEV (reference sequence). Between the trimmed V and J ends, which lost 2 bases and 7 bases, there was a span of 12 bases. The CDR3 length is 14 residues. CDR3 nucleotide sequence: TGTGCCAGCAGTTTACGGGTTAGCAGAAATGAGCAGTTCTTC. Its protein is CASSLRVSRNEQFF.

This clonotype is labeled large. The chain employs TRBV19 and TRBJ1-1; the D is unclear. The V gene's germline CDR1 is LNHDA and CDR2 SQIVND (reference sequence). The CDR3 loop spans 13 amino acids. Trimming shortened V by 6 bases and J by 4 bases, and 12 bases separated the two germline ends. The CDR3 nucleotides read TGTGCCAGTAGGCCCCGGGGAGGCACTGAAGCTTTCTTT. Encoded protein: CASRPRGGTEAFF.

This clonotype is large. This rearrangement joins TRBV29-1 to TRBJ2-3, with D uncertain. The CDR3 length is 13 residues. Germline V gene data show CDR1 as SQVTM and CDR2 as ANQGSEA. Between the trimmed V and J ends, which lost 5 bases and 6 bases, there was a span of 15 bases. This chain's CDR3 is CSVKSTGEDTQYF. In DNA, the CDR3 is TGCAGCGTTAAGAGTACGGGTGAGGATACGCAGTATTTT.

This clonotype is labeled as large. CDR3 in DNA: TGTGCCAGTAGTGTCGCGCCAGCCGGCCGCTCTGGGGCCAACGTCCTGACTTTC. This translates into CASSVAPAGRSGANVLTF. This chain links TRBV19 with TRBJ2-6; unclear D gene. The CDR3 has 18 amino acids. Germline CDR1 LNHDA, CDR2 SQIVND (reference sequence). Trimming cost V 5 bases and J 0 bases, with 17 bases left between them.

This clonotype is labeled medium-sized. The rearrangement joins TRBV21-1 to TRBJ2-2; the DNA was not used to check the table's D call, TRBD1. TRBV21-1 is deemed a pseudogene. CDR3 size: 17 residues. Here the CDR3 reads CASSKARQGGDTGELFF. The DNA of the CDR3 is TGTGCCAGCAGCAAAGCGAGGCAGGGGGGAGACACCGGGGAGCTGTTTTTT.

At least ten counts were recorded for this clonotype. The rearrangement uses TRBV20-1 and TRBJ2-1; 8 nucleotides line up with TRBD2. The V gene's germline CDR1 is DFQATT and CDR2 SNEGSKA (reference sequence). With 3 bases clipped from V and 0 bases from J, the junction kept 1 base outside the gene matches. The CDR3 totals 14 residues. The CDR3 DNA is TGCAGTGCTAGCAGCGGGAGCTCCTACAATGAGCAGTTCTTC. Translation gives CSASSGSSYNEQFF.

By sample share, this clonotype is large. The CDR3 is CASSLEGAEPYEQYF. The DNA of the CDR3 is TGTGCCAGCAGCTTAGAGGGGGCAGAACCCTACGAGCAGTACTTC. This chain joins TRBV13 and TRBJ2-7, with 7 positions matching TRBD1. CDR1 PRHDT and CDR2 FYEKMQ come from the germline V gene (reference sequence). The trim removed 1 base at V and 2 bases at J, leaving 5 bases unmatched. The CDR3 is 15 residues long.

This clonotype qualifies as large. The chain has TRBV19 and TRBJ2-5, with 12 bases fitting TRBD2. V lost 3 bases and J lost 2; bases outside the gene matches: 4. The CDR3 extends over 16 amino acids. The germline gives CDR1 LNHDA, CDR2 SQIVND (reference sequence). The CDR3 sequence: CASSIGLAGRQETQYF. The DNA for the CDR3 is TGTGCCAGTAGTATTGGACTAGCGGGGAGACAAGAGACCCAGTACTTC.

This clonotype was detected only a few times. V and J are TRBV13 and TRBJ2-5, with 13 bases that match TRBD2. The length of the CDR3 is 15 residues. The germline V gene encodes CDR1 PRHDT and CDR2 FYEKMQ (reference sequence). Trimming removed 5 bases from V and 5 bases from J; junction bases left unmatched: 5. The CDR3 nucleotides read TGTGCCAGCAGCCTCGGGACTAGCGGGGCTGAGACCCAGTACTTC. Translation gives CASSLGTSGAETQYF.

By its share, this clonotype is large. This chain connects TRBV6-5 to TRBJ1-6; D is undetermined. From germline, CDR1 is MNHEY and CDR2 SVGAGI. This CDR3 spans 14 amino acids. Trimming removed 0 bases at V and 8 bases at J, with 8 bases between. The CDR3 DNA follows: TGTGCCAGCAGTTACTCGAAGCGGGATTCACCCCTCCACTTT. As protein: CASSYSKRDSPLHF.

The chain joins TRBV5-6 to TRBJ2-3; 16 positions agree with TRBD2. This CDR3 is built from 16 residues. Germline CDR1 reads SGHDT; CDR2 reads YYEEEE. V lost 5 bases to trimming and J lost 4 bases; unmatched junction nucleotides: 4. This CDR3 reads CASRLGLAGGPDTQYF. CDR3 DNA sequence: TGTGCCAGCAGGCTGGGACTAGCGGGAGGGCCAGATACGCAGTATTTT.

Within the sample, this clonotype is large (0.1 to 1%). The chain combines TRBV19 with TRBJ2-6; 11 bases fit TRBD1. Trimming took 5 bases from V and 4 from J; bases not matched to a gene: 7. The CDR3 sequence is 17 residues long. Per the germline V gene, CDR1 is LNHDA and CDR2 is SQIVND (reference sequence). CDR3 amino acids: CASSSGQGAGGANVLTF. CDR3 in DNA: TGTGCCAGTAGTTCCGGACAGGGGGCGGGAGGGGCCAACGTCCTGACTTTC.

In its sample, this clonotype ranks as medium-sized. The rearrangement uses TRBV6-1 and TRBJ2-7; 13 bases are a match to TRBD2. Germline loops: CDR1 MNHNS, CDR2 SASEGT. With 6 bases clipped from V and 6 bases from J, the junction kept 5 bases outside the gene matches. The CDR3 runs to 14 residues. The CDR3 sequence: CASRLAGGPGEQYF. The CDR3 DNA reads as TGTGCCAGCAGACTAGCGGGAGGGCCGGGCGAGCAGTACTTC.

CDR3 DNA sequence: TGTGCCAGCAGTTATTCCTCGGGGCAGTGGGGGTCCCACGAGCAGTACTTC. Translation: CASSYSSGQWGSHEQYF. The chain joins TRBV6-5 to TRBJ2-7; D possibly matches TRBD1 or TRBD2 (5 bases each). V was shortened by 3 bases and J by 5 bases, with 23 bases between the two germline ends. Germline values: CDR1 MNHEY, CDR2 SVGAGI. This CDR3 has 17 residues.

The chain couples TRBV29-1 to TRBJ1-2, with D possibly matching TRBD1 (5 bases). The CDR3 is 11 amino acids. V gave up 4 bases and J gave up 4 bases, with 7 bases separating them. The germline gives CDR1 SQVTM, CDR2 ANQGSEA. CDR3 sequence reads: CSVGGGYGYTF. The CDR3 coding sequence is TGCAGCGTTGGGGGGGGCTATGGCTACACCTTC.